The present T cell receptor (beta chain) was sequenced within a study of radiation and T cells in renal cell carcinoma. Sequenced by immunoSEQ multiplex PCR; TCRdb stores in-frame clones only, minus some. This sample has some 120,000 clones, with roughly 77% found just once. This clone was detected once. The time point: blood 2 weeks post-SBRT. Treatment given: 15 Gy SBRT to primary tumor, nephrectomy 4 weeks later. Source: blood, taken from a patient whose treatment included radiotherapy and nephrectomy. The receptor was derived from a woman in her sixties with renal cell carcinoma.

CDR3 amino acids: CASSLDRDGLRLNTEAFF. Written as DNA, the CDR3 is TGCGCCAGCAGCTTGGATCGGGACGGATTACGTTTGAACACTGAAGCTTTCTTT. This chain uses TRBV5-1 with TRBJ1-1, with D tentatively TRBD1 (5 bases). The V and J ends lost 0 bases and 0 bases respectively, with 18 bases between them. This CDR3 spans 18 amino acids. Germline CDR1 is SGHRS and CDR2 is YFSETQ.